This TCR beta chain was documented in a study of blood T cell repertoires in COVID-19 (TCRdb year 2020). About the investigation overall: Samples covering the acute and convalescent phases of COVID-19 were provided by collaborators in the United States, Italy and Spain. The repertoires were made available in a free public database intended to serve as a resource for research on the immune response to SARS-CoV-2. The prospective study material was composed of cDNA or gDNA derived from T cells, B-cell-depleted T cells, or PBMCs. Where available, HLA class I and class II types were obtained from metadata supplied by the sample provider rather than from assay-based typing. Subjects who had been exposed to COVID-19, were actively infected with it, or had recovered from it provided the deeply sampled blood TCRbeta repertoires that made up the dataset. The samples were drawn from two sources: the first 160 participants of the ongoing ImmuneRACE study, and approximately 1,300 subjects contributed by 6 global collaborators. Sample metadata almost always included a de-identified subject ID, COVID-19 status, age in years and sex.

Collaborating institutions collected whole blood in K2EDTA tubes following their own protocols. For TCRbeta analysis, collaborators shipped samples as frozen whole blood, isolated PBMCs, or DNA extracted from either of those sample types. This clone showed up just once. It lacks a known antigen. No qualities accompany the bases; no much larger clone lies one base away. Overall study outcomes, separate from this receptor: The quantity of clinical and demographic metadata differed by source and by participant and was supplied without curation.

TCRbeta CDR3 regions were amplified from genomic DNA by means of the immunoSEQ Assay, a bias-controlled multiplex PCR. The authors processed their data as follows. The number of nucleated cells in each sample was estimated from the amplification of reference gene primers within the assay. To quantify the absolute abundance of each unique TCRbeta CDR3 rearrangement, sequence reads were collapsed and filtered. For each sample, productive Simpson clonality was calculated by taking the square root of Simpson's diversity index across productive rearrangements. Drawn from immuneACCESS, this table holds only the in-frame rearrangements with V and J called that TCRdb kept. Clones are partly lost; checked studies trace under half to an unresolved V gene and leave the rest unexplained. V, J and clone size reflect that table, while D and trimming were determined from the DNA. Here the sample has some 280,000 clones; over 80% occur a single time. The ten largest clones take up about 4% of the sample.

The receptor comes from a woman between 50 and 59 years old with active or convalescent COVID-19. Material for sequencing was peripheral blood.

The CDR3 protein is CATSRDDRLYGYTF. In nucleotide form, the sequence is TGTGCCACCAGCAGAGACGACAGGCTCTATGGCTACACCTTC. The chain couples TRBV15 to TRBJ1-2, and perhaps TRBD1 as D gene, on 6 matching bases. The germline V gene encodes CDR1 LNHNV and CDR2 YYDKDF (reference sequence). The CDR3 starts with the cysteine, ends with the phenylalanine, and has 14 residues. Left in the record is the CDR3 DNA by itself, 42 bases read in frame from the first base. The V and J ends are trimmed by 0 bases and 4 bases, leaving 9 bases between them.